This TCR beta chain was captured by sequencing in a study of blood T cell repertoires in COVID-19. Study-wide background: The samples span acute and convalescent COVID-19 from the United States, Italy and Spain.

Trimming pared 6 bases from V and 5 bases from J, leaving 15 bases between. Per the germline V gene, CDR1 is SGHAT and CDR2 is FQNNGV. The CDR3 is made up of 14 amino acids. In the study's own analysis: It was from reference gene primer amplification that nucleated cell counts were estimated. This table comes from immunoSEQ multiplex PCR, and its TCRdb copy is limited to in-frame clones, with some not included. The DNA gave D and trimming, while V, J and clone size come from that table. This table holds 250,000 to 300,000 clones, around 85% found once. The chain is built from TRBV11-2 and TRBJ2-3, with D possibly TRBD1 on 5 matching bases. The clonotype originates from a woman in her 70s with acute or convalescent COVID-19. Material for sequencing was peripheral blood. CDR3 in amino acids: CASRRSGKGDTQYF. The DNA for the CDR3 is TGTGCCAGCAGACGTTCAGGGAAGGGAGATACGCAGTATTTT.